These 25 T cell receptor beta chains originate from one sample sequenced in a study of breast tumors, draining lymph nodes, adjacent tissues. Samples came from axillary lymph nodes draining the breast cancer. Using its own MiXCR run on the multiplex PCR reads, TCRdb lists one record per CDR3 protein. The data show about 230,000 distinct CDR3 sequences, approximately 30% seen once. Specimen: axillary lymph node tissue. These receptors all stem from a female donor with breast cancer. Some clones in this sample may be carry-over from other donors' samples.

As regards this clonotype: A read error is possible here, since a much larger clone lies one base away. This chain joins TRBV20-1 and TRBJ2-7; tentatively, D is TRBD1 (5 bases). Trimming stripped 0 bases from V and 3 bases from J, with 18 bases between. Germline values: CDR1 DFQATT, CDR2 SNEGSKA (reference sequence). The CDR3 totals 16 residues. DNA of the CDR3: TGCAGTGCTAGAGATTCCGACCCTGGGGCGGACTACGAGCAGTACTTC. This translates into CSARDSDPGADYEQYF.

J is TRBJ2-5 and V is TRBV2; D possibly corresponds to TRBD2 (5 bases). The CDR3 is made up of 17 amino acids. The germline gives CDR1 SNHLY, CDR2 FYNNEI. V shed 4 bases and J shed 2 bases, with 20 bases lying between them. CDR3 region: CASSASAPRGSQETQYF. DNA for the CDR3: TGTGCCAGCAGTGCTAGTGCGCCTAGAGGGTCTCAAGAGACCCAGTACTTC. The full variable domain, in which reference TRBV2 and TRBJ2-5 provide the parts outside the CDR3, is EPEVTQTPSHQVTQMGQEVILRCVPISNHLYFYWYRQILGQKVEFLVSFYNNEISEKSEIFDDQFSVERPDGSNFTLKIRSTKLEDSAMYFCASSASAPRGSQETQYFGPGTRLLVL.

This clonotype was observed many times. CDR3 in DNA: TGTGCCAGTGGACTAGCGGGGGTCACTGGGACGCAGTATTTT. This sequence encodes CASGLAGVTGTQYF. This chain connects TRBV12-3 or TRBV12-4 to TRBJ2-3, with 13 bases identical to TRBD2. The CDR3 loop spans 14 amino acids. J lost 9 bases, V lost 9 bases, and 9 bases had no gene match.

Remarks on this clonotype: An end of the junction differs from the germline gene, which may be a read error. J is TRBJ2-1 and V is TRBV5-4; D remains unclear. This CDR3 is built from 11 residues. Germline V gene lookup returns CDR1 SGHNT and CDR2 YYREEE (reference sequence). CDR3 loop: CAGSSYNEQFF. CDR3 bases: TGCGCCGGCAGCTCGTACAATGAGCAGTTCTTC.

There are many counts of this clonotype. J is TRBJ2-7 and V is TRBV2, with D hard to call. Germline CDR1 SNHLY, CDR2 FYNNEI. V lost 6 bases, J lost 4 bases, and 16 bases lay in between. The CDR3 extends over 14 amino acids. CDR3: CASRYSWAAYEQYF. The CDR3 DNA is TGTGCCAGCAGGTACAGTTGGGCCGCGTACGAGCAGTACTTC.

This clonotype was observed many times. The rearrangement uses TRBV29-1 and TRBJ2-5, with TRBD2 matching 7 bases. The CDR3 spans 12 residues. The germline gives CDR1 SQVTM, CDR2 ANQGSEA. V trimming: 5 bases; J trimming: 4 bases; junction bases outside the gene matches: 4. The CDR3 DNA reads as TGCAGCGTTTTGCGGGAGAGAGAGACCCAGTACTTC. Protein: CSVLRERETQYF.

The V and J genes are TRBV7-2 and TRBJ2-5; TRBD2 matches at 11 bases. The CDR3 length is 22 residues. With V trimmed by 5 bases and J by 0 bases, 23 bases remained unmatched. CDR1 is SGHTA and CDR2 is FQGNSA in the germline V gene. CDR3 DNA sequence: TGTGCCAGCAGCGACCAAGTTCGACTAGCGGGGCTCGGGGGCCGTGACCAAGAGACCCAGTACTTC. Translating gives CASSDQVRLAGLGGRDQETQYF.

The rearrangement joins TRBV19 to TRBJ2-1, with 8 bases matching TRBD2. The V and J ends lost 5 bases and 0 bases, in that order; junction bases with no gene match: 9. The CDR3 has 17 residues. Germline V lookup: CDR1 LNHDA, CDR2 SQIVND (reference sequence). CDR3 sequence reads: CASSPRAGGSSYNEQFF. CDR3 DNA sequence: TGTGCCAGTAGTCCCCGGGCGGGGGGAAGCTCCTACAATGAGCAGTTCTTC.

V is TRBV12-3 or TRBV12-4 and J is TRBJ2-7, with D perhaps TRBD1 or TRBD2 (5 bases each). The CDR3 is made up of 15 amino acids. The V gene lost 4 bases and the J gene lost 2 bases, with 15 bases spanning the gap. The CDR3 bases are TGTGCCAGCAGTTCCCCCCGGGACGCCCCCTACGAGCAGTACTTC. Encoded protein: CASSSPRDAPYEQYF.

This clonotype has a handful of counts. Since a much larger clone is just one base distant, this may be a read error. V usage is TRBV5-8 and J usage is TRBJ2-7; 12 bases line up with TRBD2. CDR1 and CDR2 (germline): SGHTS, YDEGEE. This CDR3 contains 19 residues. The V and J ends lost 3 bases and 2 bases, in that order; junction bases with no gene match: 15. The CDR3 loop is CASSSPTALAGGNPYEQYF. In nucleotides, the CDR3 is TGTGCCAGCAGCTCACCTACGGCACTAGCGGGAGGTAATCCCTACGAGCAGTACTTC.

In this sample, this clonotype turned up many times. V usage is TRBV7-6 and J usage is TRBJ2-3; D not resolved. The V gene's germline CDR1 is SGHVS and CDR2 FNYEAQ. Trimming took off 1 base at V and 1 base at J, with 12 bases between the two ends. This CDR3 contains 16 residues. CDR3 bases: TGTGCCAGCAGCTTAGTCCTGGGCAGACGCACAGATACGCAGTATTTT. Translation gives CASSLVLGRRTDTQYF.

This clonotype was counted at least ten times. The V call is TRBV7-3, the J call TRBJ2-1; 12 bases fit TRBD2. CDR1 and CDR2 (germline): SGHTA, FQGTGA. With V trimmed by 3 bases and J by 9 bases, 3 bases remained unmatched. The CDR3 contains 14 residues. For the CDR3, the DNA is TGTGCCAGCAGCTTGACTAGCGGGAGCGGTGAGCAGTTCTTC. Encoded protein: CASSLTSGSGEQFF.

This clonotype was detected ten times or more. This chain connects TRBV27 to TRBJ2-7; 11 bases match TRBD2. The CDR3 runs to 14 residues. CDR1 is MNHEY and CDR2 is SMNVEV in the germline V gene (reference sequence). V was clipped by 4 bases and J by 6 bases; unmatched bases: 5. The CDR3 region is CASSYTGTSGEQYF. The CDR3 DNA follows: TGTGCCAGCAGTTACACCGGGACTAGCGGCGAGCAGTACTTC.

As for this clonotype: Because it lacks the conserved phenylalanine or tryptophan at the end, this CDR3 is likely a read error. This chain connects TRBV20-1 to TRBJ2-5, with 7 bases lining up with TRBD2. In germline, CDR1 is DFQATT, CDR2 SNEGSKA (reference sequence). This CDR3 has 10 amino acids. Written as DNA, the CDR3 is TGCAGAGCCGGCGGGGGTACGCAGTACTCC. Its protein product is CRAGGGTQYS.

There are many counts of this clonotype. This chain links TRBV29-1 with TRBJ2-1, with 8 bases identical to TRBD2. CDR1 and CDR2 from the germline V gene are SQVTM and ANQGSEA. CDR3 length: 14 amino acids. V was clipped by 5 bases and J by 9 bases; unmatched bases: 12. The CDR3 here is CSVTGLGREGEQFF. DNA of the CDR3: TGCAGCGTTACGGGACTAGGCAGGGAGGGTGAGCAGTTCTTC.

Regarding this clonotype: One base away lies a much larger clone, so this may be a sequencing read error. The chain combines TRBV28 with TRBJ1-4, with 8 bases identical to TRBD1. The V and J ends lost 6 bases and 5 bases, in that order; junction bases with no gene match: 8. This CDR3 comprises 15 residues. Germline CDR1 is MDHEN and CDR2 is SYDVKM. The CDR3 spells CASSRSRTGNEKLFF. The DNA of the CDR3 is TGTGCCAGCAGCCGATCCCGGACAGGGAATGAAAAACTGTTTTTT.

Note on this clonotype: Germline and junction disagree at one end, which may indicate a read error. This sequence joins TRBV6-6 and TRBJ1-2; a possible D gene is TRBD1 (5 bases). Germline assignment: CDR1 MNHNY and CDR2 SVGAGI (reference sequence). The length of the CDR3 is 11 residues. This CDR3 reads CASSDSEGYTF. CDR3 DNA: TGTGCCAGCAGTGACTCGGAGGGGTACACCTTC.

There are many counts of this clonotype. V and J are TRBV7-9 and TRBJ1-5, with D unresolved. Germline lookup yields CDR1 SEHNR and CDR2 FQNEAQ (reference sequence). The germline V and J ends were trimmed by 3 bases and 1 base, with 4 bases remaining between them. The CDR3 sequence is 13 residues long. This chain's CDR3 is CASSFESNQPQHF. CDR3 nucleotide sequence: TGTGCCAGCAGCTTTGAGAGCAATCAGCCCCAGCATTTT.

This clonotype was recorded many times. The chain links TRBV2 to TRBJ2-7; the match to TRBD1 covers 11 bases. V was pared by 4 bases and J by 6 bases, with 5 bases of the junction left unmatched. The CDR3 contains 14 residues. Germline CDR1 reads SNHLY; CDR2 reads FYNNEI. CDR3 amino acids: CASSVGQGGVEQYF. DNA of the CDR3: TGTGCCAGCAGTGTGGGACAGGGGGGGGTCGAGCAGTACTTC.

The table lists this clonotype with many counts. V usage is TRBV20-1 and J usage is TRBJ2-1; D is tentatively TRBD1 or TRBD2 (5 bases each). CDR1 is DFQATT, CDR2 SNEGSKA, per germline (reference sequence). V lost 6 bases and J lost 2, with 11 bases in between. This CDR3 region has 13 residues. CDR3 loop: CSAPGPTYNEQFF. CDR3 in DNA: TGCAGTGCCCCGGGGCCTACCTACAATGAGCAGTTCTTC.

This clonotype was detected many times. The V and J genes are TRBV27 and TRBJ2-7, with TRBD2 matching over 9 bases. Germline V lookup: CDR1 MNHEY, CDR2 SMNVEV (reference sequence). The CDR3 is made up of 15 amino acids. V dropped 7 bases and J dropped 6; count of bases not matched to a gene: 13. CDR3 sequence (DNA): TGTGCCAGCACCGGGGCTAGCGGGGCCCTACGCGAGCAGTACTTC. The encoded protein is CASTGASGALREQYF.

The table lists this clonotype with many counts. The DNA of the CDR3 is TGTGCCTGGAGTGGGTCCTACGAGCAGTACTTC. It codes for CAWSGSYEQYF. The chain has TRBV30 and TRBJ2-7; D is unresolved. In germline, CDR1 is GTSNPN, CDR2 SVGIG (reference sequence). There are 11 residues in the CDR3. Trimming took off 1 base at V and 1 base at J, with 2 bases between the two ends.

This clonotype has ten or more counts. The genes are TRBV20-1 and TRBJ2-7, with TRBD1 matching over 9 bases. J was trimmed by 3 bases and V by 1 base; bases with no gene match: 4. Germline V gene data show CDR1 as DFQATT and CDR2 as SNEGSKA (reference sequence). This CDR3 spans 14 amino acids. The CDR3 protein is CSARGPGQGYEQYF. The DNA for the CDR3 is TGCAGTGCTAGAGGGCCGGGACAGGGCTACGAGCAGTACTTC.

This clonotype was observed at least ten times. The chain has TRBV25-1 and TRBJ2-2; D may be TRBD2 (6 bases). This CDR3 region has 14 residues. V was clipped by 8 bases and J by 2 bases, with 12 bases between them. The germline V gene encodes CDR1 MGHDK and CDR2 SYGVNS. CDR3 protein: CASGGAVNTGELFF. The CDR3 coding sequence is TGTGCCAGCGGAGGGGCAGTTAACACCGGGGAGCTGTTTTTT.

This clonotype was recorded at least ten times. V and J are TRBV5-1 and TRBJ2-5; 15 bases fit TRBD2. Germline CDR1 reads SGHRS; CDR2 reads YFSETQ. V lost 5 bases, J lost 0 bases, and 8 bases stayed unmatched. This CDR3 has 18 amino acids. The CDR3 spells CASSAGLAGGKYQETQYF. DNA for the CDR3: TGCGCCAGCAGTGCAGGACTAGCGGGAGGGAAGTACCAAGAGACCCAGTACTTC.